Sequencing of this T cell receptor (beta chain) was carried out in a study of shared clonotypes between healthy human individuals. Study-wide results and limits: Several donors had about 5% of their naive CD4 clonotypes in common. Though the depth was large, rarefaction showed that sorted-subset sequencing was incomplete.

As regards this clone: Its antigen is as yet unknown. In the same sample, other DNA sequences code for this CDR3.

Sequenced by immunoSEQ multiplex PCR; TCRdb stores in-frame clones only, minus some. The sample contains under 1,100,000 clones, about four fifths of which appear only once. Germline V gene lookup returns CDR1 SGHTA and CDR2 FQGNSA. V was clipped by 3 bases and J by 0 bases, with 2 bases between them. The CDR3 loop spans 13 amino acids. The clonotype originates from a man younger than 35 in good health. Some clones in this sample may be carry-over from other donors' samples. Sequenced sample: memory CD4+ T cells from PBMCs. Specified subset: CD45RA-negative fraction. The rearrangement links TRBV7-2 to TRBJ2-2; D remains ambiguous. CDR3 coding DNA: TGTGCCAGCAGCTTCCCGAACACCGGGGAGCTGTTTTTT. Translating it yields CASSFPNTGELFF.